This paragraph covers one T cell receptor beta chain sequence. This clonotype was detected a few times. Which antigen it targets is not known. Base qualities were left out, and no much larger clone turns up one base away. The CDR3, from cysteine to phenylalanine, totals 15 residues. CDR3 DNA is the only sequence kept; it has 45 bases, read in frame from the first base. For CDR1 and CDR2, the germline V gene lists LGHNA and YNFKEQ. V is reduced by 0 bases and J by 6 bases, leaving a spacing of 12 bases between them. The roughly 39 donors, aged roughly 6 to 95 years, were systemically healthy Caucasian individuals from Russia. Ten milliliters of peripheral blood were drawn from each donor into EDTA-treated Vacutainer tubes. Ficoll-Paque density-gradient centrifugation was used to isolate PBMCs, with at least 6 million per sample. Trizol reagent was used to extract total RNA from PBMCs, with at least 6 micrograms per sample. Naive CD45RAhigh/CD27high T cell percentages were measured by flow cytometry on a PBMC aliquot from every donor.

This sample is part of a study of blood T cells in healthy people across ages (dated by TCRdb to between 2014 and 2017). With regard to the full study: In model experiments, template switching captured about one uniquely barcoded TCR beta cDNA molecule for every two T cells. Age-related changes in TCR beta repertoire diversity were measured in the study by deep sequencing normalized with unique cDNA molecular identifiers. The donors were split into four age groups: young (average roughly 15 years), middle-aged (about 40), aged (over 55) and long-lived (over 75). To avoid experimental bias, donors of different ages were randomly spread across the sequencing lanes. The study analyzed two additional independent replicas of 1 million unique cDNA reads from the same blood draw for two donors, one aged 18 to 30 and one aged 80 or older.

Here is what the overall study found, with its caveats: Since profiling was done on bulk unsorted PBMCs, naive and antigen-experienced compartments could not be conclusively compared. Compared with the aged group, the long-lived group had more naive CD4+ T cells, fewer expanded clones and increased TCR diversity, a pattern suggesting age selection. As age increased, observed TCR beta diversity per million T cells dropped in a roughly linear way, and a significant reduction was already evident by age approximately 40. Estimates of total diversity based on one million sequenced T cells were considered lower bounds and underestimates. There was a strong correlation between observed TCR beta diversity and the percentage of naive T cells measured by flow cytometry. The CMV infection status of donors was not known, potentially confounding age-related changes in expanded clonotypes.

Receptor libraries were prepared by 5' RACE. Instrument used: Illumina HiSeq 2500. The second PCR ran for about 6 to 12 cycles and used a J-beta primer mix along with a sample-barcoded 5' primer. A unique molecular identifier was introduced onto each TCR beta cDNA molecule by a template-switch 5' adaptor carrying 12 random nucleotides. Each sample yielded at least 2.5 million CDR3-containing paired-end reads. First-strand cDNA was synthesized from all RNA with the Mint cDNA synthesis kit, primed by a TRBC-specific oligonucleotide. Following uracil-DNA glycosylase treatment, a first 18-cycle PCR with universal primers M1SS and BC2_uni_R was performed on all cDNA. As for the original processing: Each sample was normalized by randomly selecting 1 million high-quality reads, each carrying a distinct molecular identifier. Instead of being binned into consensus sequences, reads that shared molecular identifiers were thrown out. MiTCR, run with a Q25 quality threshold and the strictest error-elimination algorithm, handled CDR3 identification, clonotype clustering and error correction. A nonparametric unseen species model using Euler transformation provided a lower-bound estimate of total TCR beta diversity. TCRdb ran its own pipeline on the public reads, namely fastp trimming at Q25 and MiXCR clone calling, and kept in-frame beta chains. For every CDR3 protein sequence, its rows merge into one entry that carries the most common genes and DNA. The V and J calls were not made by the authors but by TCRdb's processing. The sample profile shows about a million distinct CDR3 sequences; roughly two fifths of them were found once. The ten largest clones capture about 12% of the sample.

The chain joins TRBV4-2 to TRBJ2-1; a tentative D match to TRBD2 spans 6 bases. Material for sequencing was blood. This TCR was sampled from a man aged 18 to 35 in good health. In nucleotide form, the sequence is TGTGCCAGCAGCCAAGATAAACTAGCCCGCAATGAGCAGTTCTTC. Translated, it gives CASSQDKLARNEQFF.